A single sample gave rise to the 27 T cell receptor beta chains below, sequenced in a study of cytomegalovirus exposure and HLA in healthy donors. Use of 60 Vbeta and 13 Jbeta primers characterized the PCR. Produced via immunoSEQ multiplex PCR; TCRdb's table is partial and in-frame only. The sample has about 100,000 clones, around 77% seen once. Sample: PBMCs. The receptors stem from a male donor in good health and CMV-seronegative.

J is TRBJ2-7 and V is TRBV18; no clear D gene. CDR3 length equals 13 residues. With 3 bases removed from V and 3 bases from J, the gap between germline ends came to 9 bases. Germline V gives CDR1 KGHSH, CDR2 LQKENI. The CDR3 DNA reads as TGTGCCAGCTCACCCCATCCAGGCTACGAGCAGTACTTC. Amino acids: CASSPHPGYEQYF.

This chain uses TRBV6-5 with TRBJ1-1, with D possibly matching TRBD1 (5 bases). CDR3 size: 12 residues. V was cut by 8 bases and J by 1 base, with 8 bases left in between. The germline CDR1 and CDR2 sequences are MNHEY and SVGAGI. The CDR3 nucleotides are TGTGCCAGCCAAAGGGGGAACACTGAAGCTTTCTTT. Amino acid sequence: CASQRGNTEAFF.

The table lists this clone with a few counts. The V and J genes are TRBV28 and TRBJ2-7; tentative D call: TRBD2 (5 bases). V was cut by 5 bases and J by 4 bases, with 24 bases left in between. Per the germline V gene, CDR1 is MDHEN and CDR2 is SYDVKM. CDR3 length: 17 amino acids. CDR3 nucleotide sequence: TGTGCCAGCAGTAGCGGTACTAATTGGTCCCCAAATTACGAGCAGTACTTC. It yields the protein CASSSGTNWSPNYEQYF. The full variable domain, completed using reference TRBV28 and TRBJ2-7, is DVKVTQSSRYLVKRTGEKVFLECVQDMDHENMFWYRQDPGLGLRLIYFSYDVKMKEKGDIPEGYSVSREKKERFSLILESASTNQTSMYLCASSSGTNWSPNYEQYFGPGTRLTVT.

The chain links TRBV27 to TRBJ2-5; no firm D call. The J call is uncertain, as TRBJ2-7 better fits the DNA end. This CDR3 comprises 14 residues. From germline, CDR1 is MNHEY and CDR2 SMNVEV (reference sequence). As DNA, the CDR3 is TGTGCCAGCAAAGTGACACAATTAACCTACGAGCAGTACTTC. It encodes CASKVTQLTYEQYF.

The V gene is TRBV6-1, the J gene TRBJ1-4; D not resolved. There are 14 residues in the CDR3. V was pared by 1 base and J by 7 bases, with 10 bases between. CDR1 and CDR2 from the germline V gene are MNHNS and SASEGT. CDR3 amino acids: CASSEVSHREKLFF. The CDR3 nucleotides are TGTGCCAGCAGTGAAGTGAGCCATCGTGAAAAACTGTTTTTT.

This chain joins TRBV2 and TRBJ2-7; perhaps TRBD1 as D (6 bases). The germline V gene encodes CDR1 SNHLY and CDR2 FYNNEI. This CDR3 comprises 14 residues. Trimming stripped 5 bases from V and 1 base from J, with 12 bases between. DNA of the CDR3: TGTGCCAGCAGTCTACGGGACAATTCCTACGAGCAGTACTTC. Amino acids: CASSLRDNSYEQYF.

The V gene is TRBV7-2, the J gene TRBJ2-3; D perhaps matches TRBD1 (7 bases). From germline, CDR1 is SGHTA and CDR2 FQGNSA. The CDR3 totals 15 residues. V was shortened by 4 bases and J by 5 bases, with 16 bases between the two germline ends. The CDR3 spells CASSSRHQGGDTQYF. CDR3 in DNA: TGTGCCAGCAGCTCTCGACATCAGGGGGGAGATACGCAGTATTTT.

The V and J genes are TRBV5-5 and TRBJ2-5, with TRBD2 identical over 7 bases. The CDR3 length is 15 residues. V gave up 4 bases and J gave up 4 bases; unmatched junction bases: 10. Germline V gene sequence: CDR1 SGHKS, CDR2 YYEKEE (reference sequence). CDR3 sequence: CASSQLGRGVETQYF. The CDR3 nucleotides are TGTGCCAGCAGCCAACTAGGACGGGGGGTAGAGACCCAGTACTTC.

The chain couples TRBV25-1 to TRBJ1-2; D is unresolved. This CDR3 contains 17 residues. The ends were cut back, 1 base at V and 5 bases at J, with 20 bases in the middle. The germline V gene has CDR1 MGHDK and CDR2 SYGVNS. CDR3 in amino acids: CASSELGIAWWEYGYTF. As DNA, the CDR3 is TGTGCCAGCAGTGAATTGGGTATAGCCTGGTGGGAGTATGGCTACACCTTC.

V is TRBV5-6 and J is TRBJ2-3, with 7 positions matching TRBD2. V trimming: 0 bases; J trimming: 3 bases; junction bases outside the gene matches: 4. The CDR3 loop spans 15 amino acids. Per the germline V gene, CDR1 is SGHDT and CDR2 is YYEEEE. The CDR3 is CASSLVPSGTDTQYF. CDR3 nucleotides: TGTGCCAGCAGCTTGGTTCCTAGCGGAACAGATACGCAGTATTTT.

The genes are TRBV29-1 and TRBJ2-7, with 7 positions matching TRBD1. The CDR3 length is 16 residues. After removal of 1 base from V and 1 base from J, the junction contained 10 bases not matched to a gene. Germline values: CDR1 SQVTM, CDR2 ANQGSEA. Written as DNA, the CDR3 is TGCAGCGTTGAAGGGGGAGAGGGGGCGAAGTCCTACGAGCAGTACTTC. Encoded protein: CSVEGGEGAKSYEQYF.

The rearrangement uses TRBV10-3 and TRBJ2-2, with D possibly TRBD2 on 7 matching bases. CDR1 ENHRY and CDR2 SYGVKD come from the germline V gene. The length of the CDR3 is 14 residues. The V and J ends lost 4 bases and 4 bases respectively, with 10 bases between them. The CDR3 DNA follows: TGTGCCATCAGTGCCGGGGGGCCCACCGGGGAGCTGTTTTTT. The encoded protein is CAISAGGPTGELFF.

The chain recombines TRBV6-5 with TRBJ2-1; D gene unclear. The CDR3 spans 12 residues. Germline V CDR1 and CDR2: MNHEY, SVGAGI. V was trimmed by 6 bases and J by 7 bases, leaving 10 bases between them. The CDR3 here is CASSQTRNEQFF. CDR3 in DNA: TGTGCCAGCAGCCAGACTCGTAATGAGCAGTTCTTC.

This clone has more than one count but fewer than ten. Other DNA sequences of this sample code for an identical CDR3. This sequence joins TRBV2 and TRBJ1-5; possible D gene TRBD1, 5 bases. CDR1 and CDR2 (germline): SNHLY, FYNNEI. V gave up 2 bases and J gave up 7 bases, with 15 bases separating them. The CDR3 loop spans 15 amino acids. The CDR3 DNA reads TGTGCCAGCAGTGAATTTCGGGGGTCTCGGCAGCCCCAGCATTTT. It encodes CASSEFRGSRQPQHF.

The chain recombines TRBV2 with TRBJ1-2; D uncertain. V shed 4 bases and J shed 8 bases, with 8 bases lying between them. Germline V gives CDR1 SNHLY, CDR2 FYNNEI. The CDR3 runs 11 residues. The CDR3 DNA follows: TGTGCCAGCAGTGGGGGAGGAGGCTACACCTTC. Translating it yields CASSGGGGYTF.

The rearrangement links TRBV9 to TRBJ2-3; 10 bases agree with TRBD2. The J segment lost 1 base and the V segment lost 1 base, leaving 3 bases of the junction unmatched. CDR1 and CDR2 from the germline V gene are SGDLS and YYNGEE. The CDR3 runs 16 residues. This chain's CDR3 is CASSVTSGRGTDTQYF. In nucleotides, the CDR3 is TGTGCCAGCAGCGTAACCAGCGGGAGGGGCACAGATACGCAGTATTTT.

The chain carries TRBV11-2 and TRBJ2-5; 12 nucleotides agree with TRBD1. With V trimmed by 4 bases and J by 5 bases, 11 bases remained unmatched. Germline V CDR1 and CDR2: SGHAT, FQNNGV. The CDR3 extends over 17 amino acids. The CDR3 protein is CASSSSRDRGRRETQYF. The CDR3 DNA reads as TGTGCCAGCAGCTCTAGCCGGGACAGGGGGCGCAGGGAGACCCAGTACTTC.

The CDR3 nucleotides read TGCAGTGCCCGCGGAGCTTACGAGCAGTACTTC. This codes for CSARGAYEQYF. This chain links TRBV20-1 with TRBJ2-7; D not certain. In germline, CDR1 is DFQATT, CDR2 SNEGSKA (reference sequence). Trimming removed 6 bases from V and 4 bases from J, with 10 bases in between. This CDR3 is 11 amino acids long.

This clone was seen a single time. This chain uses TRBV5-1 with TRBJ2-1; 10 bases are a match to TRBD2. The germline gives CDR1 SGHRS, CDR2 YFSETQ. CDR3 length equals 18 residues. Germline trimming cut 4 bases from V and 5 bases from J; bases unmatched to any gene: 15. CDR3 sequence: CASSHGFGVAGGNNEQFF. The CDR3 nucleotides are TGCGCCAGCAGCCACGGGTTCGGTGTAGCGGGAGGTAACAATGAGCAGTTCTTC.

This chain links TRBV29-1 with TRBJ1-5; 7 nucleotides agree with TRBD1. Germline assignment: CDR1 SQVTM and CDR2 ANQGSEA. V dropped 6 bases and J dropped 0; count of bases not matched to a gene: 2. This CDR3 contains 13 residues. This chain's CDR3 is CSVTGVSNQPQHF. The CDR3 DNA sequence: TGCAGCGTCACAGGGGTTAGCAATCAGCCCCAGCATTTT.

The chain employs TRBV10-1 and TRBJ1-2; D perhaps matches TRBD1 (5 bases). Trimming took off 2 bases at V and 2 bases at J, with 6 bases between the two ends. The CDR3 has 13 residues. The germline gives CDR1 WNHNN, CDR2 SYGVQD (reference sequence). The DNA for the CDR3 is TGCGCCAGCAGTGAGGCAGGGAACTATGGCTACACCTTC. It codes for CASSEAGNYGYTF.

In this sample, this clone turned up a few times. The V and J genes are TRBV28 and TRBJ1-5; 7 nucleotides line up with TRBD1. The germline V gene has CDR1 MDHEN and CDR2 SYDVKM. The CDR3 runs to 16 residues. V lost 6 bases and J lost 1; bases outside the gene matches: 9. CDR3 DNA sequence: TGTGCCAGCAGCCTTACAGGGGACTCCAGCAATCAGCCCCAGCATTTT. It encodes CASSLTGDSSNQPQHF.

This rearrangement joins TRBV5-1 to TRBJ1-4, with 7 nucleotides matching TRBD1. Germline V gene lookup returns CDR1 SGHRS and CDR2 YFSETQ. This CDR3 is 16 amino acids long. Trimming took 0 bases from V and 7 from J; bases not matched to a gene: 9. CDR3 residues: CASSLASGGQGEKLFF. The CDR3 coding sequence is TGCGCCAGCAGCTTGGCCTCAGGGGGACAAGGTGAAAAACTGTTTTTT.

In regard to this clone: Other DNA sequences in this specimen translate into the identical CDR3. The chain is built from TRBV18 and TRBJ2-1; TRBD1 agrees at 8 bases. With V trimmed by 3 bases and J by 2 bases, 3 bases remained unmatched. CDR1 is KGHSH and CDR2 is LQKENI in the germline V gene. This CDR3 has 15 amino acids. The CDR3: CASSPGQGTYNEQFF. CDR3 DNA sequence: TGTGCCAGCTCACCCGGACAGGGAACCTACAATGAGCAGTTCTTC.

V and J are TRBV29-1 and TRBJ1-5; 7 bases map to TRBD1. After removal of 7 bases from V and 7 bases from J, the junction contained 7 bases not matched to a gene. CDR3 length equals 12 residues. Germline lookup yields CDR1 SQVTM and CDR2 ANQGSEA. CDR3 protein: CSATTGRQPQHF. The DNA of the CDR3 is TGCAGCGCCACGACAGGGCGCCAGCCCCAGCATTTT.

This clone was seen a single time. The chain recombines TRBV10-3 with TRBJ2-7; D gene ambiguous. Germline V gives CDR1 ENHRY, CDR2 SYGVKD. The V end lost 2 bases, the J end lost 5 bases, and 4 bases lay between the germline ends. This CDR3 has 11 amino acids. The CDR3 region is CAISEGHEQYF. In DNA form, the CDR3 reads TGTGCCATCAGTGAGGGCCACGAGCAGTACTTC.

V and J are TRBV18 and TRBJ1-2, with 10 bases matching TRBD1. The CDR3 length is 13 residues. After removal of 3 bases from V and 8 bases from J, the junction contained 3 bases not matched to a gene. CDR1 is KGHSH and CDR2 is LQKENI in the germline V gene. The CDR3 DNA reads TGTGCCAGCTCACCCGACAGGGGGCGAGGCTACACCTTC. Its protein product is CASSPDRGRGYTF.